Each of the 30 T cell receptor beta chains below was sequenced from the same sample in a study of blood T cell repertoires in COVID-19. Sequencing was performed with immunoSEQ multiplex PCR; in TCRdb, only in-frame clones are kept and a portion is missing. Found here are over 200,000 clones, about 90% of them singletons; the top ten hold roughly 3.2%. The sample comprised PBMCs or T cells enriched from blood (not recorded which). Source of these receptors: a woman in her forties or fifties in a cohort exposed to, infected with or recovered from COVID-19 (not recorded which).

This CDR3 is CASSERSGGVYNEQFF. CDR3 DNA sequence: TGTGCCAGCAGTGAAAGGAGCGGGGGGGTCTACAATGAGCAGTTCTTC. The gene calls are TRBV6-1 and TRBJ2-1; 10 bases fit TRBD2. The germline gives CDR1 MNHNS, CDR2 SASEGT. The CDR3 runs to 16 residues. J lost 3 bases, V lost 2 bases, and 4 bases had no gene match.

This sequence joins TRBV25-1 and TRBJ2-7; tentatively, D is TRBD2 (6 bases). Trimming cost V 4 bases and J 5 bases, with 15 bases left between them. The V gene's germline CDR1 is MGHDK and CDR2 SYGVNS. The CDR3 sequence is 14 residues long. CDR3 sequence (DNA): TGTGCCAGCAGTGTCGGGGGTTATCCTAACGAGCAGTACTTC. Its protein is CASSVGGYPNEQYF.

The CDR3 nucleotides read TGCGCCAGCAGACCCGGGACTAGCGGGGGAGAGACCCAGTACTTC. This translates into CASRPGTSGGETQYF. J is TRBJ2-5 and V is TRBV5-1, with TRBD2 matching 14 bases. This CDR3 has 15 amino acids. V dropped 5 bases and J dropped 4; count of bases not matched to a gene: 4. Germline V lookup: CDR1 SGHRS, CDR2 YFSETQ.

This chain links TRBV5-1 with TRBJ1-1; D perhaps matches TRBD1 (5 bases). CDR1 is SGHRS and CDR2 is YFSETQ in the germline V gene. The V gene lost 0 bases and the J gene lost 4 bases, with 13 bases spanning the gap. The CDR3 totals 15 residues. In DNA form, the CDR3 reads TGCGCCAGCAGCTTGGGGCGGGGGATGGCCACTGAAGCTTTCTTT. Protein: CASSLGRGMATEAFF.

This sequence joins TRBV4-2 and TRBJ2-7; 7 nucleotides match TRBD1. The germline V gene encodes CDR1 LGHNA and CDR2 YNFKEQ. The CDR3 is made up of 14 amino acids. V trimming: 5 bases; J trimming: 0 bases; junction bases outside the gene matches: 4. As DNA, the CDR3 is TGTGCCAGCAGCGCAAGACAGGGCTCCTACGAGCAGTACTTC. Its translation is CASSARQGSYEQYF.

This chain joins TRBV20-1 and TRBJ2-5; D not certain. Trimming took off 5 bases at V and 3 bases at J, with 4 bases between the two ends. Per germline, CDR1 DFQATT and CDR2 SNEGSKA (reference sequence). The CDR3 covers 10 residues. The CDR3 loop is CSAREETQYF. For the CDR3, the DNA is TGCAGTGCTCGCGAAGAGACCCAGTACTTC.

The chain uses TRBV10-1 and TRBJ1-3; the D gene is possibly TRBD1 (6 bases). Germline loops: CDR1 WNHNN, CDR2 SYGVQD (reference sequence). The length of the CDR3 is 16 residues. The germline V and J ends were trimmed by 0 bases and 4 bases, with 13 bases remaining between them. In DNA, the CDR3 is TGCGCCAGCAGTGAGTCGGGGGCAGGAAAGGGAAACACCATATATTTT. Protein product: CASSESGAGKGNTIYF.

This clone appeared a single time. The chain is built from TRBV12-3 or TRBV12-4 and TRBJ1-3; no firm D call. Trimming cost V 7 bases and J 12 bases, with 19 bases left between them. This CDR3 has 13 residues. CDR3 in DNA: TGTGCCAGCAATCTTCGTGGAGCGGATGTCATATATTTT. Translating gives CASNLRGADVIYF.

The CDR3 sequence is CASSQRSGMYGYTF. The DNA of the CDR3 is TGTGCCAGCAGTCAGCGATCGGGGATGTATGGCTACACCTTC. The chain links TRBV27 to TRBJ1-2; D not resolved. This CDR3 has 14 amino acids. Per the germline V gene, CDR1 is MNHEY and CDR2 is SMNVEV (reference sequence). V was cut by 5 bases and J by 5 bases, with 15 bases left in between.

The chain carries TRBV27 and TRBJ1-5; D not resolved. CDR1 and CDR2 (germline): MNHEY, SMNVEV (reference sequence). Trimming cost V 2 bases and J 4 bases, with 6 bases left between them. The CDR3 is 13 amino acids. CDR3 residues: CASSLTGNQPQHF. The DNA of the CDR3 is TGTGCCAGCAGTTTAACGGGTAATCAGCCCCAGCATTTT.

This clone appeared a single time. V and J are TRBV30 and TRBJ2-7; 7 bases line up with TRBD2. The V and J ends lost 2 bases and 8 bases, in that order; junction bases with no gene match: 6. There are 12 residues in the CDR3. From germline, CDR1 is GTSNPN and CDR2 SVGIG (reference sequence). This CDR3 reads CAWSQGGLKQYF. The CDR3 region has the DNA TGTGCCTGGAGTCAGGGAGGGCTCAAGCAGTACTTC. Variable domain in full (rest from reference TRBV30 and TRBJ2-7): SQTIHQWPATLVQPVGSPLSLECTVEGTSNPNLYWYRQAAGRGLQLLFYSVGIGQISSEVPQNLSASRPQDRQFILSSKKLLLSDSGFYLCAWSQGGLKQYFGPGTRLTVT.

The CDR3, as DNA: TGTGCCTGGAGTATCAGTAACAATCAGCCCCAGCATTTT. Its translation is CAWSISNNQPQHF. The chain recombines TRBV30 with TRBJ1-5; D is unclear. The CDR3 is made up of 13 amino acids. Germline loops: CDR1 GTSNPN, CDR2 SVGIG (reference sequence). Deletions cut 2 bases from V and 3 bases from J, with 8 bases between.

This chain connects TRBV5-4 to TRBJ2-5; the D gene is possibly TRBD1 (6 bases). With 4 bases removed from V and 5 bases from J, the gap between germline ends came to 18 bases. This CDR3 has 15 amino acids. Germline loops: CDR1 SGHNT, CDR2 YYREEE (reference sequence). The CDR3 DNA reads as TGTGCCAGCAGCCCGGCCTCGACAGGCAAGGAGACCCAGTACTTC. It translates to CASSPASTGKETQYF.

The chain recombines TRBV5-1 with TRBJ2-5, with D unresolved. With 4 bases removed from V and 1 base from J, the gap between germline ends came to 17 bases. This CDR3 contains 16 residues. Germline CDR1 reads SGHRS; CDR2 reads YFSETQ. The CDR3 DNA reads TGCGCCAGCAGCCCCCTGACGGATTGGGCCCAAGAGACCCAGTACTTC. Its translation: CASSPLTDWAQETQYF.

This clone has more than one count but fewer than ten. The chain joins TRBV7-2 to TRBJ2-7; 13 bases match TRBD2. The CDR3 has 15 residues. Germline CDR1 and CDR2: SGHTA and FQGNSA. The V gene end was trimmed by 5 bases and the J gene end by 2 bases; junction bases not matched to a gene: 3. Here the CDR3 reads CASSLTSGGAYEQYF. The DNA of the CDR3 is TGTGCCAGCAGCCTCACTAGCGGGGGGGCCTACGAGCAGTACTTC.

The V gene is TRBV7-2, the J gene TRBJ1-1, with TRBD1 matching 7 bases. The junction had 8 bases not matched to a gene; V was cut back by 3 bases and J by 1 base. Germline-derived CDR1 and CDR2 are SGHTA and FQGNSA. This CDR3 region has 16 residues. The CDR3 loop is CASSLISTGRNTEAFF. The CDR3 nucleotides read TGTGCCAGCAGCTTGATCTCGACAGGGAGGAACACTGAAGCTTTCTTT.

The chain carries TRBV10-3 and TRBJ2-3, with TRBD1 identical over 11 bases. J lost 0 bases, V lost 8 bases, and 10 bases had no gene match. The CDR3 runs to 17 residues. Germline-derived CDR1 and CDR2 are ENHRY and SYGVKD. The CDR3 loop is CAIEGQGGLGSTDTQYF. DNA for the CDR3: TGTGCCATCGAGGGACAGGGGGGTCTTGGGAGCACAGATACGCAGTATTTT.

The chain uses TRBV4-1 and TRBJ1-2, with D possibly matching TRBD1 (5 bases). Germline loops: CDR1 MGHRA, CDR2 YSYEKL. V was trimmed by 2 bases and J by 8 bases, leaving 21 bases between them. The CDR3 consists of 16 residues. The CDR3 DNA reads TGCGCCAGCAGCCAAACTAGCGACAGTTCCCTCCGAGGCTACACCTTC. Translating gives CASSQTSDSSLRGYTF.

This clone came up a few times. CDR3 coding DNA: TGTGCCAGCAGCGCACAGGGCCTCTCCTACGAGCAGTACTTC. The encoded protein is CASSAQGLSYEQYF. The chain has TRBV3-1 (or the pseudogene TRBV3-2) and TRBJ2-7, with D perhaps TRBD1 (6 bases). V was pared by 5 bases and J by 0 bases, with 11 bases between. Per the germline V gene, CDR1 is LGHDT and CDR2 is YNNKEL (reference sequence). There are 14 residues in the CDR3.

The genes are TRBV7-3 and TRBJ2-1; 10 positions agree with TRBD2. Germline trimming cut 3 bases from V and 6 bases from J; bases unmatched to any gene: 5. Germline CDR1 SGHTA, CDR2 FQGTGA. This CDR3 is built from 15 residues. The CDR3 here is CASSLERGGVNEQFF. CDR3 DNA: TGTGCCAGCAGCTTGGAGCGGGGGGGCGTCAATGAGCAGTTCTTC.

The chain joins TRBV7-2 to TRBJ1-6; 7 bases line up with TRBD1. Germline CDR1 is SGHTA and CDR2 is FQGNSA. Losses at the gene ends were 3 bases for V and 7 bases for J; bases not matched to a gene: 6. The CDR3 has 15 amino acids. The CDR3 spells CASSLGQPTNSPLHF. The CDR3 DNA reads TGTGCCAGCAGCTTGGGACAGCCAACAAATTCACCCCTCCACTTT.

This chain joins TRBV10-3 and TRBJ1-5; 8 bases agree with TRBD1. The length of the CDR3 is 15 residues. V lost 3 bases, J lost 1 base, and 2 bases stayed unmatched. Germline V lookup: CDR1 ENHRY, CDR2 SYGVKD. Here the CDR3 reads CAISDRQGSNQPQHF. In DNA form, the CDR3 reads TGTGCCATCAGTGATCGACAGGGGAGCAATCAGCCCCAGCATTTT.

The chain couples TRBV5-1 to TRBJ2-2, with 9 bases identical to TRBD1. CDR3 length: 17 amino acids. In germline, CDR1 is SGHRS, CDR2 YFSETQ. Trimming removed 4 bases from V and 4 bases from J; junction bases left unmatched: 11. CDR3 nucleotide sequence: TGCGCCAGCAGCAGATTAGAGGGGACAGGGATCACCGGGGAGCTGTTTTTT. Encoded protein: CASSRLEGTGITGELFF. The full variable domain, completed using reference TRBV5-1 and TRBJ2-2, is KAGVTQTPRYLIKTRGQQVTLSCSPISGHRSVSWYQQTPGQGLQFLFEYFSETQRNKGNFPGRFSGRQFSNSRSEMNVSTLELGDSALYLCASSRLEGTGITGELFFGEGSRLTVL.

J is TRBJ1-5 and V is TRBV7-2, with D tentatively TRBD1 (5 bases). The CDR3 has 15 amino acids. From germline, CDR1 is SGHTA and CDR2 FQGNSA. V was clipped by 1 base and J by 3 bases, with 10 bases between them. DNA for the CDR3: TGTGCCAGCAGCTTAGTACAGGACGACAATCAGCCCCAGCATTTT. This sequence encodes CASSLVQDDNQPQHF.

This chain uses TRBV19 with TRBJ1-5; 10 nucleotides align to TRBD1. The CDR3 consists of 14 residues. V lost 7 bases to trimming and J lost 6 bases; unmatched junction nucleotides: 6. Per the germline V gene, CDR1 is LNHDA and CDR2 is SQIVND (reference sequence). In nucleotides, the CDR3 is TGTGCCAGTACTGACAGGGGGCGCGTTCAGCCCCAGCATTTT. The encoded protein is CASTDRGRVQPQHF. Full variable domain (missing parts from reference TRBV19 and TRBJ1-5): DGGITQSPKYLFRKEGQNVTLSCEQNLNHDAMYWYRQDPGQGLRLIYYSQIVNDFQKGDIAEGYSVSREKKESFPLTVTSAQKNPTAFYLCASTDRGRVQPQHFGDGTRLSIL.

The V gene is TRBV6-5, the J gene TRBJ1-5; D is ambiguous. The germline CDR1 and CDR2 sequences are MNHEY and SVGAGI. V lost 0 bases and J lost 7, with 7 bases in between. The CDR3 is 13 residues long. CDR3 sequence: CASSYSVEQPQHF. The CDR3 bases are TGTGCCAGCAGTTACTCGGTAGAACAGCCCCAGCATTTT.

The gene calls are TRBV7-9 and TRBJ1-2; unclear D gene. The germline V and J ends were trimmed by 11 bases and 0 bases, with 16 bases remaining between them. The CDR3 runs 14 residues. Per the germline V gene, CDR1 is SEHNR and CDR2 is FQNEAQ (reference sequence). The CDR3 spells CAVTPEGANYGYTF. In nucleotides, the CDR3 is TGTGCCGTAACCCCCGAGGGAGCTAACTATGGCTACACCTTC.

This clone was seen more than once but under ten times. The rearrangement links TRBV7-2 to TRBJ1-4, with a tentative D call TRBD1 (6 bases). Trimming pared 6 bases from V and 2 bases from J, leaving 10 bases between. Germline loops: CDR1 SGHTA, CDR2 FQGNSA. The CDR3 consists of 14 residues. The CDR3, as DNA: TGTGCCAGCAGTTGGACAGATACTAATGAAAAACTGTTTTTT. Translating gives CASSWTDTNEKLFF. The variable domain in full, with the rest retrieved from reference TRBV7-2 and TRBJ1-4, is GAGVSQSPSNKVTEKGKDVELRCDPISGHTALYWYRQSLGQGLEFLIYFQGNSAPDKSGLPSDRFSAERTGGSVSTLTIQRTQQEDSAVYLCASSWTDTNEKLFFGSGTQLSVL.

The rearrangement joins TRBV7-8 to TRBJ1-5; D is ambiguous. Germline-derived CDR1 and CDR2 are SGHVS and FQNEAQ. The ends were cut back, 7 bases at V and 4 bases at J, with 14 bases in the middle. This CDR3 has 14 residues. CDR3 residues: CASNSYQLNQPQHF. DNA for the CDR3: TGTGCCAGCAACTCCTACCAACTTAATCAGCCCCAGCATTTT.

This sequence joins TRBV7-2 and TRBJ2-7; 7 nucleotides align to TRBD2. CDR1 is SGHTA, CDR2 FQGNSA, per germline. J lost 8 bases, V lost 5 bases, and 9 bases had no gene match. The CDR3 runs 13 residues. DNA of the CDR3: TGTGCCAGCAGCGACTCAAGCGGGGTGAAGCAGTACTTC. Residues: CASSDSSGVKQYF.